Sequencing of this T cell receptor (beta chain) was carried out in a study of blood T cell dynamics during melanoma immunotherapy (dated by TCRdb to between 2020 and 2021). At the level of the whole study: The patients had metastatic melanoma and were given first-line pembrolizumab or nivolumab plus ipilimumab as standard of care in the United Kingdom. The training cohort consisted of consecutive patients, while an additional independent group of patients from the same centre was pooled to form an external validation set. To find early correlates of response, the study profiled the peripheral T cell receptor repertoires of patients with metastatic melanoma both before and after one cycle of checkpoint inhibitor therapy. The research as a whole found: The relatively small sample size was acknowledged as potentially limiting generalization of the results. Unlike progressors, patients who went on to achieve disease control showed a bifurcated reorganization of the PBMC repertoire at W3, with either increased clonality or increased diversity. Whether the T cell clones driving repertoire changes were melanoma-specific or reflected general immune activation could not be determined in the study.

The cysteine opens and the phenylalanine closes a CDR3 of 11 amino acids. Only the CDR3 part of the read is kept: 33 bases, read in frame from the first base. Reading the germline V gene (reference sequence) gives CDR1 SGHKS and CDR2 YYEKEE. V is reduced by 0 bases and J by 4 bases, leaving a spacing of 2 bases between them. The time point label corresponds to: week 3, after first cycle of checkpoint inhibitor. Blood was sampled before treatment (T0) and at week 3 (W3), after the first cycle of checkpoint blockade. Except for two patients with rapid clinical progression, response was assessed 12 weeks after the first infusion by RECIST 1.1; disease control meant complete response, partial response or stable disease. Any patient who had received prior systemic cancer treatment, was on concomitant immunosuppressant therapy or had synchronous other active malignancies was excluded. TCR beta was sequenced in both bulk PBMC and plasma cell-free DNA in order to track circulating cells as well as T cell turnover. Lymphoprep and SepMate tubes were used to isolate PBMC from blood, and red cell lysis was then performed. QIAamp DNA Blood Mini kits were used to extract DNA from PBMC and from sorted T cell subsets.

Every bulk PBMC sample had a fixed 350 ng of DNA loaded. TCR beta CDR3 sequences were amplified from genomic DNA with the immunoSEQ TCRb Assay kit following manufacturer instructions. The KAPA Library Quantification Kit for Illumina platforms was used to quantify pooled libraries by qPCR. Sequencing of the pooled libraries was done on an Illumina NextSeq 500, with clustering at roughly 0.6-1.1 pM. The authors processed their data as follows. TCR data were analyzed using immunoSEQ ANALYZER and the R LymphoSeq package. A rearrangement efficiency score was calculated as productive divided by the sum of productive and non-productive CDR3 sequences. Clonality was assessed using the Gini coefficient and diversity using the Renyi index at alpha=1, with pairwise comparisons between timepoints within each patient. In LymphoSeq, clonal relatedness was computed using an edit distance of 3, and repertoire similarity was computed using the Bhattacharyya coefficient. Linear discriminant analysis on week-3 changes in clonality and diversity was built with the R MASS and caret packages to classify response. As stored in TCRdb, this immuneACCESS dataset retains in-frame rearrangements with V and J assigned. A fraction of the clones does not appear; measured against another copy, unresolved V genes explain less than half of the discrepancy, and the remainder lacks a known reason. V, J and clone size are taken as reported in that table, and D and trimming were inferred from the DNA itself. The sample profile shows roughly 15,000 clones; roughly 89% of them were found once. The ten largest clones add up to 5.3% of the sample.

On this clone itself: The specificity of this receptor is unknown. It has no much larger one-base neighbor in the sample; base qualities were not kept.

The V and J genes are TRBV5-5 and TRBJ2-7, with the D gene not confidently named. The TCR sequence derives from a human donor with melanoma. The material was blood, obtained from a patient treated with checkpoint blockade. The DNA sequence is given as TGTGCCAGCAGCTTGGGTTACGAGCAGTACTTC. The encoded protein is CASSLGYEQYF.